The clone carrying this T cell receptor (beta chain) occurred many times. TCRdb used MiXCR to reprocess the 5' RACE reads, holding one entry per CDR3 protein. The sample includes nearly 100,000 distinct CDR3 sequences, roughly a sixth of them seen just once. This entry comes from a study of T cells of healthy individuals. Germline V lookup: CDR1 LNHDA, CDR2 SQIVND (reference sequence). J was trimmed by 5 bases and V by 2 bases; bases with no gene match: 6. The CDR3 runs to 14 residues. The J gene is TRBJ2-7, the V gene TRBV19; TRBD1 aligns across 7 bases. The TCR originated in a human donor in good health. The CDR3 loop is CASSIKGARDEQYF. DNA of the CDR3: TGTGCCAGTAGTATAAAGGGGGCGCGGGACGAGCAGTACTTC.